Below are 12 T cell receptor beta chains sequenced from a single sample in a study of cytomegalovirus exposure and HLA in healthy donors. PCR involved 60 Vbeta and 13 Jbeta primers. The table came from immunoSEQ multiplex PCR; TCRdb's copy has only in-frame clones and leaves some out. The table records some 69,000 clones, 60% to 75% of them present only once. The specimen was PBMCs. The source is a male donor in good health and CMV-seropositive.

The V gene is TRBV15, the J gene TRBJ2-1, with TRBD2 as a possible D gene (7 bases). Germline V gene sequence: CDR1 LNHNV, CDR2 YYDKDF (reference sequence). The CDR3 loop spans 15 amino acids. Trimming removed 1 base from V and 7 bases from J, with 14 bases in between. The CDR3 loop is CATSRGQGGGNEQFF. Here the CDR3 DNA reads TGTGCCACCAGCAGAGGTCAGGGAGGGGGGAATGAGCAGTTCTTC.

The chain recombines TRBV4-1 with TRBJ1-2, with TRBD1 matching over 7 bases. Unmatched junction bases numbered 5, after V lost 4 bases and J lost 0 bases. The germline V gene encodes CDR1 MGHRA and CDR2 YSYEKL. The CDR3 is 15 residues long. The CDR3 nucleotides are TGCGCCAGCAGCCCGCGGACAGGAACTAACTATGGCTACACCTTC. This encodes CASSPRTGTNYGYTF.

V and J are TRBV2 and TRBJ2-1, with D maybe TRBD2 (6 bases). V was trimmed by 3 bases and J by 2 bases, leaving 11 bases between them. Looked up from germline, CDR1 is SNHLY and CDR2 is FYNNEI. The length of the CDR3 is 15 residues. The CDR3 is CASSDREPAYNEQFF. The CDR3 region has the DNA TGTGCCAGCAGTGACCGGGAGCCAGCCTACAATGAGCAGTTCTTC.

This clone was counted a few times. CDR3 DNA: TGTGCCAGCAGCTTGACAGGCAATCAGCCCCAGCATTTT. Its translation is CASSLTGNQPQHF. V is TRBV7-9 and J is TRBJ1-5; the D gene is possibly TRBD1 (5 bases). Between the trimmed V and J ends, which lost 3 bases and 2 bases, there was a span of 5 bases. Germline values: CDR1 SEHNR, CDR2 FQNEAQ (reference sequence). This CDR3 has 13 amino acids.

The CDR3 loop is CASSLEAGVSYEQYF. The CDR3 bases are TGTGCCAGCAGCTTAGAGGCGGGAGTCTCCTACGAGCAGTACTTC. V usage is TRBV7-9 and J usage is TRBJ2-7, with TRBD2 matching 7 bases. Germline values: CDR1 SEHNR, CDR2 FQNEAQ (reference sequence). Germline trimming cut 1 base from V and 0 bases from J; bases unmatched to any gene: 3. The CDR3 is made up of 15 amino acids.

The chain recombines TRBV13 with TRBJ1-2; 8 nucleotides align to TRBD1. V shed 0 bases, J shed 5 bases, and the junction held 2 bases outside the gene matches. The CDR3 consists of 14 residues. CDR1 is PRHDT, CDR2 FYEKMQ, per germline (reference sequence). The CDR3 protein is CASSLGRTGYGYTF. The CDR3 DNA is TGTGCCAGCAGCTTAGGCAGGACAGGGTATGGCTACACCTTC.

This clone was seen a handful of times. The gene calls are TRBV11-2 and TRBJ2-1; TRBD2 agrees at 9 bases. V shed 5 bases, J shed 8 bases, and the junction held 22 bases outside the gene matches. CDR1 SGHAT and CDR2 FQNNGV come from the germline V gene. CDR3 length: 19 residues. CDR3 DNA sequence: TGTGCCAGCAGCCAAATCTGGGCTCCCGGCGGGAGGGCCATCCATGAGCAGTTCTTC. This gives the protein CASSQIWAPGGRAIHEQFF.

The CDR3 region has the DNA TGTGCCAGCAGTTTATGGACAGGGGGCAAGTACGAGCAGTACTTC. Translated, it gives CASSLWTGGKYEQYF. The genes are TRBV28 and TRBJ2-7; TRBD1 aligns across 10 bases. Germline V lookup: CDR1 MDHEN, CDR2 SYDVKM. The CDR3 runs 15 residues. The V gene end was trimmed by 0 bases and the J gene end by 4 bases; junction bases not matched to a gene: 3.

The CDR3 nucleotides read TGCGCCAGCAGCCCGAGAGGCAGGGGGAACACCGGGGAGCTGTTTTTT. Translation: CASSPRGRGNTGELFF. V is TRBV5-1 and J is TRBJ2-2; D is possibly TRBD1 (6 bases). Trimming removed 4 bases from V and 1 base from J, with 14 bases in between. Germline-derived CDR1 and CDR2 are SGHRS and YFSETQ. This CDR3 is built from 16 residues.

A word on this clone: With only one base between it and a far larger clone, this is likely a read error. The chain joins TRBV7-9 to TRBJ1-5; the D is unclear. This CDR3 region has 15 residues. Looked up from germline, CDR1 is SEHNR and CDR2 is FQNEAQ (reference sequence). In nucleotides, the CDR3 is TGTGCCAGCAGCTCCGAGGGCTCAGCCCTACAGCCCCGGCATTTT. Its translation is CASSSEGSALQPRHF.

The chain combines TRBV4-1 with TRBJ2-3; 10 bases agree with TRBD2. CDR1 and CDR2 from the germline V gene are MGHRA and YSYEKL. This CDR3 is 17 amino acids long. The ends lost 0 bases at V and 5 bases at J; junction bases unmatched: 8. CDR3 in DNA: TGCGCCAGCAGCCAAGATCAGAGCGGGGGGGCCGGAGATACGCAGTATTTT. It encodes CASSQDQSGGAGDTQYF.

The chain is built from TRBV19 and TRBJ2-1, with 7 bases aligning to TRBD2. The V gene's germline CDR1 is LNHDA and CDR2 SQIVND (reference sequence). The CDR3 loop spans 14 amino acids. V dropped 6 bases and J dropped 0; count of bases not matched to a gene: 2. The CDR3 DNA follows: TGTGCCAGTAGGCGGGGGAGCTCCTACAATGAGCAGTTCTTC. Translating it yields CASRRGSSYNEQFF.